These 14 T cell receptor beta chains share one sample of origin, sequenced in a study of vaccination effects on CD4 cells after COVID-19. Before sequencing, viral peptide pools were used by the ViraFEST assay to expand antigen-specific CD4+ T cells. Isolating CD4+ T cells followed less than 12 days of culture. Having tested negative for nucleocapsid antibodies, the vaccine recipients showed no prior SARS-CoV-2 infection. Assay: immunoSEQ multiplex PCR; the TCRdb copy retains only in-frame clones and omits some. The table shows 65,000 to 85,000 clones, with about four fifths occurring only once. These TCRs are of unknown antigen specificity. The source was CD4+ T cells from PBMCs cultured with SARS-CoV-2 spike peptides, collected before COVID-19 vaccination. Every receptor here comes from a human donor who received a COVID-19 vaccine.

This chain links TRBV5-1 with TRBJ2-5; 12 bases are shared with TRBD2. V lost 4 bases and J lost 2; bases outside the gene matches: 3. The CDR3 runs 15 residues. CDR1 is SGHRS, CDR2 YFSETQ, per germline. This CDR3 reads CASSLTSGGQETQYF. CDR3 DNA sequence: TGCGCCAGCAGCCTGACTAGCGGGGGACAAGAGACCCAGTACTTC.

The chain carries TRBV4-1 and TRBJ2-2, with D hard to call. Trimming cost V 0 bases and J 9 bases, with 11 bases left between them. CDR3 size: 14 residues. Germline V gene lookup returns CDR1 MGHRA and CDR2 YSYEKL. The CDR3 region has the DNA TGCGCCAGCAGCCAAGACCCAGCCAATCGGGAGCTGTTTTTT. Its protein is CASSQDPANRELFF.

The chain has TRBV19 and TRBJ1-3; a possible D gene is TRBD1 (6 bases). Germline values: CDR1 LNHDA, CDR2 SQIVND (reference sequence). The CDR3 spans 18 residues. V was trimmed by 3 bases and J by 0 bases, leaving 18 bases between them. CDR3 sequence: CASSISGARPFSGNTIYF. CDR3 coding DNA: TGTGCCAGTAGTATTTCGGGGGCGCGGCCCTTCTCTGGAAACACCATATATTTT.

The CDR3 sequence is CASSLEPRQMSNQPQHF. CDR3 sequence (DNA): TGCGCCAGCAGCTTGGAACCCAGACAGATGAGCAATCAGCCCCAGCATTTT. The chain carries TRBV5-1 and TRBJ1-5; D perhaps matches TRBD1 (5 bases). Per germline, CDR1 SGHRS and CDR2 YFSETQ. The CDR3 length is 17 residues. V lost 0 bases and J lost 1, with 14 bases in between.

The chain employs TRBV27 and TRBJ1-4, with D maybe TRBD1 (6 bases). V lost 11 bases, J lost 17 bases, and 27 bases lay in between. This CDR3 region has 13 residues. Germline assignment: CDR1 MNHEY and CDR2 SMNVEV (reference sequence). The CDR3 bases are TGTGCCCTCAACGATCCCAGGGGTCCTTTGGCTTTTTTT. This gives the protein CALNDPRGPLAFF. Supplemented by reference TRBV27 and TRBJ1-4, the full variable domain reads EAQVTQNPRYLITVTGKKLTVTCSQNMNHEYMSWYRQDPGLGLRQIYYSMNVEVTDKGDVPEGYKVSRKEKRNFPLILESPSPNQTSLYFCALNDPRGPLAFFGSGTQLSVL.

Notes on this clone: This same CDR3 is encoded by further DNA sequences in the sample. This chain connects TRBV7-9 to TRBJ1-6; D unclear. Germline assignment: CDR1 SEHNR and CDR2 FQNEAQ (reference sequence). Trimming shortened V by 1 base and J by 9 bases, and 13 bases separated the two germline ends. The CDR3 sequence is 15 residues long. The CDR3 DNA follows: TGTGCCAGCAGCTTAGTTCTAGGGAGTCGTTCACCCCTCCACTTT. Translating gives CASSLVLGSRSPLHF.

The chain employs TRBV10-3 and TRBJ2-1; 7 positions agree with TRBD1. This CDR3 is 16 amino acids long. Germline lookup yields CDR1 ENHRY and CDR2 SYGVKD. V lost 1 base and J lost 5; bases outside the gene matches: 8. CDR3 loop: CAISELSPGQNNEQFF. The CDR3, as DNA: TGTGCCATCAGTGAGTTAAGTCCGGGACAGAACAATGAGCAGTTCTTC.

The gene calls are TRBV5-4 and TRBJ2-5; 9 bases fit TRBD1. The CDR3 has 14 amino acids. V trimming: 6 bases; J trimming: 5 bases; junction bases outside the gene matches: 8. In germline, CDR1 is SGHNT, CDR2 YYREEE (reference sequence). This CDR3 is CASTDTGGDETQYF. The CDR3 region has the DNA TGTGCCAGCACGGATACAGGGGGCGATGAGACCCAGTACTTC.

This clone came up a few times. The CDR3 reads CASSPTAYGYTF. The CDR3 DNA is TGTGCCAGCAGTCCGACAGCCTATGGCTACACCTTC. The gene calls are TRBV28 and TRBJ1-2, with a weak D call TRBD1 (5 bases). Trimming pared 5 bases from V and 4 bases from J, leaving 8 bases between. Per germline, CDR1 MDHEN and CDR2 SYDVKM. The CDR3 has 12 residues.

This CDR3 reads CASSDSAVTNYGYTF. CDR3 nucleotide sequence: TGTGCCAGCAGCGATTCGGCAGTAACTAACTATGGCTACACCTTC. The J gene is TRBJ1-2, the V gene TRBV5-6; D unresolved. This CDR3 region has 15 residues. The germline V gene encodes CDR1 SGHDT and CDR2 YYEEEE. V was cut by 4 bases and J by 0 bases, with 13 bases left in between.

This chain uses TRBV10-3 with TRBJ2-7; 10 positions match TRBD2. Germline V gene lookup returns CDR1 ENHRY and CDR2 SYGVKD. Trimming removed 9 bases from V and 0 bases from J; junction bases left unmatched: 2. The CDR3 is made up of 13 amino acids. CDR3 loop: CAISGGSSYEQYV. The DNA of the CDR3 is TGTGCCATTAGCGGGGGGAGCTCCTACGAGCAGTACGTC.

This clone appeared a few times. The chain has TRBV18 and TRBJ2-2, with D unclear. Per the germline V gene, CDR1 is KGHSH and CDR2 is LQKENI. Trimming left V 3 bases short and J 0 bases short, with 11 bases between. This CDR3 region has 16 residues. Here the CDR3 reads CASSPRLDANTGELFF. CDR3 nucleotides: TGTGCCAGCTCACCCAGACTCGATGCGAACACCGGGGAGCTGTTTTTT.

In this sample, this clone turned up once. The V and J genes are TRBV3-1 (or the pseudogene TRBV3-2) and TRBJ2-5, with D perhaps TRBD1 (6 bases). This CDR3 region has 16 residues. Looked up from germline, CDR1 is LGHDT and CDR2 is YNNKEL (reference sequence). Trimming took 4 bases from V and 0 from J, leaving 15 bases between them. The CDR3 DNA reads as TGTGCCAGCAGCCGAGGGGGAGCCTGGTACCAAGAGACCCAGTACTTC. Residues: CASSRGGAWYQETQYF.

The chain carries TRBV27 and TRBJ1-1; possibly TRBD1 for D (5 bases). This CDR3 is 16 amino acids long. V was trimmed by 3 bases and J by 4 bases, leaving 18 bases between them. From germline, CDR1 is MNHEY and CDR2 SMNVEV (reference sequence). DNA for the CDR3: TGTGCCAGCAGTTTTAAGGGTTTGAGGACAAGCACTGAAGCTTTCTTT. This gives the protein CASSFKGLRTSTEAFF.